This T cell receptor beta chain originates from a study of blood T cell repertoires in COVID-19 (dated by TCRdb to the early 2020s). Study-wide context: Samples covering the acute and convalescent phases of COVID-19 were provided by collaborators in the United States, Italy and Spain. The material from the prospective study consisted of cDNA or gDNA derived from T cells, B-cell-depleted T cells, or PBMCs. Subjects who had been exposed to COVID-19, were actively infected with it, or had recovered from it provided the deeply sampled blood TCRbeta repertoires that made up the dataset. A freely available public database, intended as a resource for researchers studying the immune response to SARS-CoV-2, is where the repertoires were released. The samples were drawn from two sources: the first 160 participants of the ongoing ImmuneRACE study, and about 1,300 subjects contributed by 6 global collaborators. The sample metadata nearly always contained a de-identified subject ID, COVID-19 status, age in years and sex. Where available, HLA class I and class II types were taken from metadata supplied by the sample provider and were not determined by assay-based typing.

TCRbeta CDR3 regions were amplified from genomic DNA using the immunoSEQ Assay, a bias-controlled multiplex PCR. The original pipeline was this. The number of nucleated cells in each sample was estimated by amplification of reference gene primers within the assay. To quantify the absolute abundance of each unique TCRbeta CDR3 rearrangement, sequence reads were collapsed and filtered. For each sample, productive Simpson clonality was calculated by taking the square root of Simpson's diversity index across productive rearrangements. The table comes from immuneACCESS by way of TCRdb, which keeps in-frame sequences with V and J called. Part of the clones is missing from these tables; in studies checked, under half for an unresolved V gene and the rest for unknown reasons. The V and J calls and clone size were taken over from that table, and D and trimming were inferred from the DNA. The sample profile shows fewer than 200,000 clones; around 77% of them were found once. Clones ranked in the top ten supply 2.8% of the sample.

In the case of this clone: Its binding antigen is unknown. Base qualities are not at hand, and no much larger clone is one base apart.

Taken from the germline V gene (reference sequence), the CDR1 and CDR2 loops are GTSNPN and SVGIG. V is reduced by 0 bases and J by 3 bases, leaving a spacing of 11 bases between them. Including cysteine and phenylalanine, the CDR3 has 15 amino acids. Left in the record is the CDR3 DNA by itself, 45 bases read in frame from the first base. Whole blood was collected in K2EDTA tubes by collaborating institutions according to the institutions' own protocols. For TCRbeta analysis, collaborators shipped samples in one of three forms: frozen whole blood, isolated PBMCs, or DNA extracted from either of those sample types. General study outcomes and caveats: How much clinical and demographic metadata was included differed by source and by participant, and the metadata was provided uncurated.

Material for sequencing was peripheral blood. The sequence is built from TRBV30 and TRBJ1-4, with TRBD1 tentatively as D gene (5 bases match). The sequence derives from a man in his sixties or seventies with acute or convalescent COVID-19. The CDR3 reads CAWSVLRGSNEKLFF. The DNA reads TGTGCCTGGAGTGTACTGCGGGGCTCTAATGAAAAACTGTTTTTT.